This T cell receptor beta chain comes out of a study of blood T cell repertoires in COVID-19. Overall study context: Some COVID-19 samples were acute and others convalescent; all came from the United States, Italy and Spain. Nucleic acid was either cDNA or gDNA, and it came from T cells, B-cell-depleted T cells, or PBMCs.

Sequenced by immunoSEQ multiplex PCR; TCRdb stores in-frame clones only, minus some. The table lists some 120,000 clones, under 90% of them singletons. Trimming stripped 4 bases from V and 11 bases from J, with 11 bases between. The CDR3 covers 11 residues. The TCR sequence derives from a man aged 55 to 70 with acute or convalescent COVID-19. The V call is TRBV12-3 or TRBV12-4, the J call TRBJ1-1; the D gene is possibly TRBD1 (5 bases). The sequencing input was peripheral blood. The CDR3 protein is CASSSLYRAFF. CDR3 in DNA: TGTGCCAGCAGTTCCCTTTACAGGGCTTTCTTT.